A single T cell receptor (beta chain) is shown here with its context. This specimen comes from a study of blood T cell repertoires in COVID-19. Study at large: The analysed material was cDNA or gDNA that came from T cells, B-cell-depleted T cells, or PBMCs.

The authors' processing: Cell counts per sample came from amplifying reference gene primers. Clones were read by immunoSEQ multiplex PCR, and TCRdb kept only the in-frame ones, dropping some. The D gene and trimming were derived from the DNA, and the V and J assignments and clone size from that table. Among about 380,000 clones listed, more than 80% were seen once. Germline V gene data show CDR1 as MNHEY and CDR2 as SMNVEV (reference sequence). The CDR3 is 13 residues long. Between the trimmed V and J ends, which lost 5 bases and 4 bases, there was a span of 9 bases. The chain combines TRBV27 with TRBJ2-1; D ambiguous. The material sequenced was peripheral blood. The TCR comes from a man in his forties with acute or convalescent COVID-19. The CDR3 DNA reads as TGTGCCAGCAGTCCTAGACGGTACAATGAGCAGTTCTTC. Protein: CASSPRRYNEQFF.